What follows is one T cell receptor beta chain and its context. Its antigen is still unknown. 5'-RACE, quantitative and with molecular barcodes, yielded the TCR beta libraries. From the 5' RACE reads, TCRdb called clonotypes with MiXCR, one entry per CDR3 protein. The sample contains about 420,000 distinct CDR3 sequences, under 25% of which appear only once. This record belongs to a study of CD8 T cells in ankylosing spondylitis. Study-level findings and limits: Reportedly, significant enrichment of disease-linked clones occurred in matched ankylosing spondylitis synovial fluid. A TCR beta motif of seven or eight highly homologous variants appeared characteristic of ankylosing spondylitis blood. In synovial fluid and blood from reactive arthritis, some motif variants were previously reported.

This CDR3 has 15 residues. Germline V gives CDR1 SGHRS, CDR2 YFSETQ. V lost 8 bases, J lost 3 bases, and 13 bases stayed unmatched. The V gene is TRBV5-1, the J gene TRBJ2-5; 7 bases match TRBD2. Sequencing input: blood, either unsorted or a sorted T cell fraction (not recorded which). The receptor's source is a male donor with ankylosing spondylitis. In nucleotides, the CDR3 is TGCGCCAGTTCCCCATCCCCCCTAGCGGAAGAGACCCAGTACTTC. Translated: CASSPSPLAEETQYF.